These 26 T cell receptor beta chains came from one sample sequenced in a study of early T cells in non-severe SARS-CoV-2 infection. A single record per CDR3 protein comes from TCRdb applying MiXCR to the 5' RACE reads. The sample records approximately 81,000 distinct CDR3 sequences, over 11% being singletons. Source material: whole blood. The source is an adult who was a healthcare worker with PCR-confirmed SARS-CoV-2 infection or an uninfected control (not recorded which).

This clonotype was detected only a few times. The chain carries TRBV20-1 and TRBJ2-5; a possible D gene is TRBD1 (7 bases). Trimming left V 6 bases short and J 5 bases short, with 16 bases between. CDR1 and CDR2 (germline): DFQATT, SNEGSKA (reference sequence). The CDR3 loop spans 13 amino acids. DNA of the CDR3: TGCAGTGCCGTATCAGGGGGGCTGGAGACCCAGTACTTC. Amino acids: CSAVSGGLETQYF.

This clonotype was seen more than once but under ten times. V and J are TRBV7-9 and TRBJ2-1, with 10 bases aligning to TRBD2. The ends lost 2 bases at V and 5 bases at J; junction bases unmatched: 6. The CDR3 covers 16 residues. Germline-derived CDR1 and CDR2 are SEHNR and FQNEAQ (reference sequence). The CDR3 spells CASSLRTSGVNNEQFF. As DNA, the CDR3 is TGTGCCAGCAGCTTACGTACTAGCGGGGTGAACAATGAGCAGTTCTTC.

This chain joins TRBV7-3 and TRBJ2-1; D gene ambiguous. The ends were cut back, 1 base at V and 6 bases at J, with 4 bases in the middle. Germline CDR1 is SGHTA and CDR2 is FQGTGA. CDR3 length equals 12 residues. The CDR3 DNA is TGTGCCAGCAGCTTAATGAGCAATGAGCAGTTCTTC. Amino acid sequence: CASSLMSNEQFF.

This clonotype has at least ten counts. The chain links TRBV28 to TRBJ2-1; D is ambiguous. V lost 5 bases, J lost 6 bases, and 5 bases lay in between. Germline CDR1 reads MDHEN; CDR2 reads SYDVKM. The CDR3 length is 11 residues. CDR3 in amino acids: CASSLRNEQFF. The CDR3 DNA reads as TGTGCCAGCAGTCTACGCAATGAGCAGTTCTTC.

This clonotype was counted ten times or more. This sequence joins TRBV6-1 and TRBJ2-4; D possibly corresponds to TRBD2 (5 bases). This CDR3 has 16 residues. The V end lost 2 bases, the J end lost 2 bases, and 13 bases lay between the germline ends. The germline CDR1 and CDR2 sequences are MNHNS and SASEGT. The CDR3 here is CASSESPGVSKNIQYF. The DNA of the CDR3 is TGTGCCAGCAGTGAAAGTCCCGGGGTATCCAAAAACATTCAGTACTTC.

This clonotype was picked up a small number of times. The chain recombines TRBV29-1 with TRBJ2-5, with a weak D call TRBD1 (6 bases). From germline, CDR1 is SQVTM and CDR2 ANQGSEA. The CDR3 extends over 13 amino acids. The ends were cut back, 3 bases at V and 2 bases at J, with 10 bases in the middle. In DNA, the CDR3 is TGCAGCGTTGAGGACAGATTTCAAGAGACCCAGTACTTC. Its translation is CSVEDRFQETQYF.

This clonotype came up many times. The chain recombines TRBV12-3 or TRBV12-4 with TRBJ2-1; 10 bases fit TRBD1. V lost 6 bases and J lost 6; bases outside the gene matches: 8. This CDR3 spans 15 amino acids. The CDR3 loop is CASRGGQGGGNEQFF. The CDR3 DNA is TGTGCCAGCAGGGGTGGACAGGGGGGTGGCAATGAGCAGTTCTTC.

By share of the sample, this clonotype is medium-sized. The chain couples TRBV30 to TRBJ2-1; 7 bases map to TRBD2. With 4 bases clipped from V and 0 bases from J, the junction kept 3 bases outside the gene matches. CDR1 is GTSNPN and CDR2 is SVGIG in the germline V gene (reference sequence). The CDR3 runs 14 residues. The CDR3 nucleotides read TGTGCCTGGAACCGCGGGGGCTCCTACAATGAGCAGTTCTTC. Protein product: CAWNRGGSYNEQFF.

This clonotype was observed at least ten times. This rearrangement joins TRBV27 to TRBJ1-2, with D perhaps matching TRBD1 (6 bases). This CDR3 is built from 14 residues. Germline CDR1 reads MNHEY; CDR2 reads SMNVEV (reference sequence). Trimming removed 8 bases from V and 4 bases from J, with 17 bases in between. DNA for the CDR3: TGTGCCAGCTGCTCAGGGGTTGGGGGCTATGGCTACACCTTC. Translated, it gives CASCSGVGGYGYTF.

The CDR3: CASGSLHEQFF. Here the CDR3 DNA reads TGTGCCAGTGGGAGTCTGCATGAGCAGTTCTTC. V usage is TRBV19 and J usage is TRBJ2-1, with D possibly matching TRBD2 (5 bases). Trimming took 8 bases from V and 8 from J, leaving 10 bases between them. CDR3 size: 11 residues. CDR1 LNHDA and CDR2 SQIVND come from the germline V gene (reference sequence).

This clonotype has only a few counts. The rearrangement uses TRBV5-1 and TRBJ2-7; TRBD1 matches 7 bases. The V and J ends lost 6 bases and 4 bases, in that order; junction bases with no gene match: 10. The length of the CDR3 is 14 residues. Germline-derived CDR1 and CDR2 are SGHRS and YFSETQ. CDR3 sequence: CASTMVGGTYEQYF. CDR3 coding DNA: TGCGCCAGCACGATGGTAGGGGGCACTTACGAGCAGTACTTC.

V is TRBV27 and J is TRBJ1-1; 7 nucleotides align to TRBD1. V trimming: 2 bases; J trimming: 2 bases; junction bases outside the gene matches: 8. The CDR3 is 16 residues long. Per the germline V gene, CDR1 is MNHEY and CDR2 is SMNVEV (reference sequence). CDR3 coding DNA: TGTGCCAGCAGTTTAAGTGTCAGGACAGGCAACACTGAAGCTTTCTTT. Protein sequence: CASSLSVRTGNTEAFF.

V gene TRBV11-2 combines with J gene TRBJ2-5; 10 bases match TRBD2. Germline trimming cut 2 bases from V and 5 bases from J; bases unmatched to any gene: 11. Looked up from germline, CDR1 is SGHAT and CDR2 is FQNNGV. The CDR3 length is 17 residues. The CDR3, as DNA: TGTGCCAGCAGCTTACAAGCGGGAGGGCCTCTGTTGGAGACCCAGTACTTC. Translating gives CASSLQAGGPLLETQYF.

This clonotype occurred a few times. The V call is TRBV2, the J call TRBJ2-7; D remains unclear. Trimming took 6 bases from V and 0 from J, leaving 15 bases between them. This CDR3 comprises 15 residues. CDR1 and CDR2 from the germline V gene are SNHLY and FYNNEI. The CDR3 DNA follows: TGTGCCAGCAGCCCGAGGAACAACTTCTCCTACGAGCAGTACTTC. As protein: CASSPRNNFSYEQYF.

In this sample, this clonotype turned up a few times. The V call is TRBV5-6, the J call TRBJ2-5, with D possibly being TRBD2 (5 bases). V was cut by 4 bases and J by 2 bases, with 15 bases left in between. CDR3 length equals 15 residues. The germline V gene has CDR1 SGHDT and CDR2 YYEEEE. For the CDR3, the DNA is TGTGCCAGCAGCCCGAGGGATGTTGTTCAAGAGACCCAGTACTTC. Its protein product is CASSPRDVVQETQYF.

The V gene is TRBV11-1, the J gene TRBJ2-1, with 7 positions matching TRBD2. The length of the CDR3 is 15 residues. Germline values: CDR1 SGHAT, CDR2 FQDESV (reference sequence). J was trimmed by 4 bases and V by 5 bases; bases with no gene match: 8. CDR3 bases: TGTGCCAGCAGCGTCCAGCGGGGCACATACAATGAGCAGTTCTTC. It codes for CASSVQRGTYNEQFF.

The V and J genes are TRBV11-2 and TRBJ2-1; D remains unclear. The CDR3 consists of 11 residues. The germline V gene encodes CDR1 SGHAT and CDR2 FQNNGV. Trimming removed 3 bases at V and 9 bases at J, with 6 bases between. CDR3 region: CASSFQIEQFF. The CDR3 coding sequence is TGTGCCAGCAGCTTTCAAATTGAGCAGTTCTTC.

The chain is built from TRBV3-1 and TRBJ2-1; no reliable D call. This CDR3 spans 15 amino acids. V was clipped by 1 base and J by 0 bases, with 7 bases between them. The germline V gene encodes CDR1 LGHDT and CDR2 YNNKEL (reference sequence). CDR3 sequence reads: CASSQGSVSYNEQFF. The DNA for the CDR3 is TGTGCCAGCAGCCAAGGAAGCGTCTCCTACAATGAGCAGTTCTTC.

This clonotype has at least ten counts. The chain links TRBV6-1 to TRBJ2-2; maybe TRBD2 (5 bases). V was trimmed by 5 bases and J by 5 bases, leaving 12 bases between them. This CDR3 region has 14 residues. From germline, CDR1 is MNHNS and CDR2 SASEGT. This CDR3 reads CASSSRTATGELFF. The DNA of the CDR3 is TGTGCCAGCAGTTCCAGGACTGCGACCGGGGAGCTGTTTTTT.

This chain uses TRBV2 with TRBJ2-1; the D is unclear. The CDR3 is 11 amino acids. V lost 2 bases and J 8 bases, leaving 4 bases between the germline ends. Germline CDR1 SNHLY, CDR2 FYNNEI. Written as DNA, the CDR3 is TGTGCCAGCAGTGAACGTGATGAGCAGTTCTTC. Its protein product is CASSERDEQFF.

This clonotype came up many times. The chain has TRBV18 and TRBJ1-3, with D perhaps TRBD1 (6 bases). Germline lookup yields CDR1 KGHSH and CDR2 LQKENI. Trimming stripped 6 bases from V and 0 bases from J, with 18 bases between. This CDR3 region has 17 residues. The CDR3, as DNA: TGTGCCAGCTCTCCTCAGACAGGATCCACCTCTGGAAACACCATATATTTT. It encodes CASSPQTGSTSGNTIYF.

This clonotype has at least ten counts. CDR3 region: CASSRGYEQYF. The CDR3 DNA reads as TGTGCCAGCAGCCGCGGCTACGAGCAGTACTTC. The chain links TRBV27 to TRBJ2-7; D call uncertain. The V end lost 6 bases, the J end lost 3 bases, and 6 bases lay between the germline ends. Germline-derived CDR1 and CDR2 are MNHEY and SMNVEV (reference sequence). The CDR3 has 11 amino acids.

V and J are TRBV30 and TRBJ1-1; a weak D match, TRBD1 (5 bases). Germline CDR1 GTSNPN, CDR2 SVGIG (reference sequence). The CDR3 extends over 13 amino acids. Trimming removed 7 bases from V and 1 base from J, with 13 bases in between. The CDR3 reads CAYGREWNTEAFF. The CDR3 region has the DNA TGTGCCTACGGCAGGGAATGGAACACTGAAGCTTTCTTT. Drawing the rest from reference TRBV30 and TRBJ1-1, the complete variable domain is SQTIHQWPATLVQPVGSPLSLECTVEGTSNPNLYWYRQAAGRGLQLLFYSVGIGQISSEVPQNLSASRPQDRQFILSSKKLLLSDSGFYLCAYGREWNTEAFFGQGTRLTVV.

This clonotype was observed many times. J is TRBJ2-5 and V is TRBV11-2; 7 nucleotides match TRBD1. J gave up 2 bases and V 5 bases, and 8 bases lay outside the gene matches. The germline V gene encodes CDR1 SGHAT and CDR2 FQNNGV. The CDR3 covers 15 residues. The CDR3: CASSPRGQDQETQYF. CDR3 nucleotide sequence: TGTGCCAGCAGCCCTCGCGGACAGGATCAAGAGACCCAGTACTTC. Together with reference TRBV11-2 and TRBJ2-5, the CDR3 gives the full variable domain: EAGVAQSPRYKIIEKRQSVAFWCNPISGHATLYWYQQILGQGPKLLIQFQNNGVVDDSQLPKDRFSAERLKGVDSTLKIQPAKLEDSAVYLCASSPRGQDQETQYFGPGTRLLVL.

This clonotype was found many times. The rearrangement links TRBV10-3 to TRBJ1-5, with 9 bases lining up with TRBD1. The CDR3 sequence is 13 residues long. With 6 bases clipped from V and 5 bases from J, the junction kept 2 bases outside the gene matches. CDR1 is ENHRY and CDR2 is SYGVKD in the germline V gene. CDR3 DNA sequence: TGTGCCATCAGGGACAGGGGCGATCAGCCCCAGCATTTT. Translating gives CAIRDRGDQPQHF.

This clonotype was seen ten or more times. The J gene is TRBJ2-2, the V gene TRBV7-9, with D maybe TRBD2 (5 bases). Germline values: CDR1 SEHNR, CDR2 FQNEAQ (reference sequence). Trimming stripped 4 bases from V and 0 bases from J, with 12 bases between. CDR3 length: 16 amino acids. The CDR3 region has the DNA TGTGCCAGCAGCTCCTTGGACGGGGCGAACACCGGGGAGCTGTTTTTT. Translation: CASSSLDGANTGELFF.